One sample yielded the 29 T cell receptor beta chains listed below, sequenced in a study of blood T cell repertoires in COVID-19. The protocol was immunoSEQ multiplex PCR, while the TCRdb copy is restricted to in-frame clones and leaves out a portion. Of 450,000 or so clones listed, 80% to 90% are singletons. Sequenced material: peripheral blood. The receptors originated from a man aged 18 to 29 with COVID-19, enrolled during active disease.

This chain connects TRBV2 to TRBJ1-6; 8 bases map to TRBD1. Per the germline V gene, CDR1 is SNHLY and CDR2 is FYNNEI. The CDR3 consists of 14 residues. Losses at the gene ends were 1 base for V and 11 bases for J; bases not matched to a gene: 4. This CDR3 is CASSEVGQGPPLHF. CDR3 coding DNA: TGTGCCAGCAGTGAAGTTGGACAGGGCCCACCCCTCCACTTT. The full variable domain, its missing parts supplied by reference TRBV2 and TRBJ1-6, is EPEVTQTPSHQVTQMGQEVILRCVPISNHLYFYWYRQILGQKVEFLVSFYNNEISEKSEIFDDQFSVERPDGSNFTLKIRSTKLEDSAMYFCASSEVGQGPPLHFGNGTRLTVT.

This clone appeared a few times. V is TRBV5-1 and J is TRBJ2-1; D is perhaps TRBD1 (6 bases). Trimming removed 3 bases at V and 6 bases at J, with 13 bases between. Germline-derived CDR1 and CDR2 are SGHRS and YFSETQ. The CDR3 has 14 residues. Here the CDR3 DNA reads TGCGCCAGCAGCTATGCAGGGGACACCAATGAGCAGTTCTTC. It codes for CASSYAGDTNEQFF.

The rearrangement uses TRBV5-1 and TRBJ2-3; D possibly corresponds to TRBD2 (5 bases). Germline V gene sequence: CDR1 SGHRS, CDR2 YFSETQ. Deletions cut 0 bases from V and 3 bases from J, with 14 bases between. The CDR3 consists of 16 residues. CDR3 bases: TGCGCCAGCAGCTTGGGTGTGACGGGATTGACAGATACGCAGTATTTT. It translates to CASSLGVTGLTDTQYF.

CDR3 in amino acids: CASSLASSGPSYEQYF. CDR3 coding DNA: TGTGCCAGCAGCTTAGCGTCTAGCGGTCCCTCCTACGAGCAGTACTTC. The V call is TRBV11-3, the J call TRBJ2-7; 7 bases agree with TRBD2. The CDR3 spans 16 residues. Germline V gene sequence: CDR1 SGHNT, CDR2 YENEEA. The ends lost 1 base at V and 0 bases at J; junction bases unmatched: 6. Complete variable domain (other parts from reference TRBV11-3 and TRBJ2-7): EAGVVQSPRYKIIEKKQPVAFWCNPISGHNTLYWYLQNLGQGPELLIRYENEEAVDDSQLPKDRFSAERLKGVDSTLKIQPAELGDSAVYLCASSLASSGPSYEQYFGPGTRLTVT.

This clone came up once. The chain's CDR3 is CASSRDTTDTQYF. DNA for the CDR3: TGTGCCAGCAGCCGGGACACCACCGATACGCAGTATTTT. This chain uses TRBV11-2 with TRBJ2-3, with a weak D call TRBD1 (6 bases). There are 13 residues in the CDR3. Trimming removed 5 bases from V and 6 bases from J, with 12 bases in between. Germline CDR1 SGHAT, CDR2 FQNNGV.

This chain links TRBV2 with TRBJ2-1, with 8 positions matching TRBD1. Looked up from germline, CDR1 is SNHLY and CDR2 is FYNNEI. V lost 8 bases, J lost 9 bases, and 6 bases stayed unmatched. The CDR3 extends over 12 amino acids. CDR3 sequence (DNA): TGTGCCAGCGGCAGGGGGCAGGGTGAGCAGTTCTTC. This codes for CASGRGQGEQFF.

The chain is built from TRBV5-1 and TRBJ2-7; D may be TRBD1 (6 bases). CDR1 SGHRS and CDR2 YFSETQ come from the germline V gene. This CDR3 contains 13 residues. Trimming took 3 bases from V and 2 from J, leaving 9 bases between them. CDR3 residues: CASSWDTTYEQYF. In DNA, the CDR3 is TGCGCCAGCAGCTGGGACACGACCTACGAGCAGTACTTC.

V is TRBV30 and J is TRBJ1-1, with no clear D. The CDR3 consists of 12 residues. CDR1 and CDR2 from the germline V gene are GTSNPN and SVGIG (reference sequence). V was shortened by 4 bases and J by 0 bases, with 6 bases between the two germline ends. CDR3 nucleotide sequence: TGTGCCTGGACAGGTTTGAACACTGAAGCTTTCTTT. Its translation is CAWTGLNTEAFF.

Notes on this clone: Its ends do not fully match the called genes, so a read error is possible. The rearrangement joins TRBV7-9 to TRBJ2-1; D is perhaps TRBD2 (6 bases). Germline V gives CDR1 SEHNR, CDR2 FQNEAQ (reference sequence). The CDR3 is 14 amino acids. CDR3 coding DNA: TGTGCCAGCAGCCCTAGAGGCACGGCGGGATGGAAAATCTTC. Encoded protein: CASSPRGTAGWKIF.

The gene calls are TRBV19 and TRBJ1-5, with 7 bases aligning to TRBD1. The CDR3 loop spans 16 amino acids. Trimming at V came to 5 bases and at J to 0 bases, leaving 7 bases not matched to a gene. Germline V gene sequence: CDR1 LNHDA, CDR2 SQIVND (reference sequence). As DNA, the CDR3 is TGTGCCAGTAGTGGGGACAGCTTACATAGCAATCAGCCCCAGCATTTT. Protein product: CASSGDSLHSNQPQHF.

The rearrangement joins TRBV7-9 to TRBJ2-5; tentative D call: TRBD1 (6 bases). Germline-derived CDR1 and CDR2 are SEHNR and FQNEAQ (reference sequence). With 2 bases removed from V and 5 bases from J, the gap between germline ends came to 15 bases. The CDR3 sequence is 15 residues long. As DNA, the CDR3 is TGTGCCAGCAGCTTACGGGACACGACTCGGGAGACCCAGTACTTC. Protein: CASSLRDTTRETQYF.

The chain uses TRBV12-3 or TRBV12-4 and TRBJ1-1; a possible D gene is TRBD1 (5 bases). The V end lost 2 bases, the J end lost 3 bases, and 7 bases lay between the germline ends. The CDR3 extends over 13 amino acids. The CDR3 DNA follows: TGTGCCAGCAGTTTATCAGGGTACACTGAAGCTTTCTTT. Translated: CASSLSGYTEAFF.

This clone was picked up one time. This rearrangement joins TRBV19 to TRBJ2-2; 7 nucleotides align to TRBD1. V lost 7 bases to trimming and J lost 4 bases; unmatched junction nucleotides: 9. Germline loops: CDR1 LNHDA, CDR2 SQIVND (reference sequence). This CDR3 comprises 15 residues. CDR3: CASKTVTGSTGELFF. The CDR3, as DNA: TGTGCCAGTAAAACGGTGACAGGGAGCACCGGGGAGCTGTTTTTT.

The chain has TRBV11-2 and TRBJ2-7, with TRBD1 matching over 7 bases. Per the germline V gene, CDR1 is SGHAT and CDR2 is FQNNGV. The CDR3 length is 15 residues. J lost 1 base, V lost 0 bases, and 3 bases had no gene match. CDR3 protein: CASSLEPRGSYEQYF. CDR3 DNA: TGTGCCAGCAGCTTAGAACCCAGGGGGTCCTACGAGCAGTACTTC.

The chain couples TRBV19 to TRBJ2-7; 7 nucleotides agree with TRBD2. In germline, CDR1 is LNHDA, CDR2 SQIVND (reference sequence). V trimming: 6 bases; J trimming: 3 bases; junction bases outside the gene matches: 8. This CDR3 spans 14 amino acids. The CDR3, as DNA: TGTGCCAGTAGCCCTGGGGCTAGCGGCTACGAGCAGTACTTC. Translation: CASSPGASGYEQYF.

The rearrangement uses TRBV28 and TRBJ2-1; 13 bases line up with TRBD2. The germline V gene has CDR1 MDHEN and CDR2 SYDVKM. The CDR3 is 15 amino acids. V lost 2 bases and J lost 7; bases outside the gene matches: 2. For the CDR3, the DNA is TGTGCCAGCAGTTTAGGACTAGCGGGAGAAAATGAGCAGTTCTTC. It encodes CASSLGLAGENEQFF.

The chain couples TRBV5-1 to TRBJ1-1; 7 nucleotides line up with TRBD1. The V gene's germline CDR1 is SGHRS and CDR2 YFSETQ. This CDR3 spans 13 amino acids. Trimming removed 4 bases from V and 7 bases from J; junction bases left unmatched: 7. CDR3 in amino acids: CASSPGQVGEAFF. CDR3 DNA: TGCGCCAGCAGCCCTGGACAGGTCGGTGAAGCTTTCTTT.

This chain joins TRBV2 and TRBJ2-5; TRBD2 matches at 9 bases. Germline CDR1 and CDR2: SNHLY and FYNNEI. J gave up 5 bases and V 6 bases, and 7 bases lay outside the gene matches. This CDR3 spans 14 amino acids. The CDR3 loop reads CASRREGGSETQYF. CDR3 DNA: TGTGCCAGCAGGCGGGAGGGAGGTTCGGAGACCCAGTACTTC.

This clone was detected once. The V gene is TRBV30, the J gene TRBJ2-5; possibly TRBD1 for D (5 bases). Germline values: CDR1 GTSNPN, CDR2 SVGIG (reference sequence). The CDR3 is 13 residues long. The V end lost 0 bases, the J end lost 5 bases, and 10 bases lay between the germline ends. The CDR3 sequence is CAWSVERGETQYF. Written as DNA, the CDR3 is TGTGCCTGGAGTGTAGAAAGGGGCGAGACCCAGTACTTC.

V usage is TRBV5-1 and J usage is TRBJ1-1; 11 positions agree with TRBD1. Germline CDR1 is SGHRS and CDR2 is YFSETQ. The trim removed 4 bases at V and 9 bases at J, leaving 8 bases unmatched. CDR3 size: 14 residues. In DNA form, the CDR3 reads TGCGCCAGCAGCCTAGGACAGGGGGCGCATAAAGCTTTCTTT. Residues: CASSLGQGAHKAFF. Full variable domain (remainder filled in from reference TRBV5-1 and TRBJ1-1): KAGVTQTPRYLIKTRGQQVTLSCSPISGHRSVSWYQQTPGQGLQFLFEYFSETQRNKGNFPGRFSGRQFSNSRSEMNVSTLELGDSALYLCASSLGQGAHKAFFGQGTRLTVV.

This clone occurred a few times. This chain links TRBV4-2 with TRBJ1-1; possible D gene TRBD1, 6 bases. Germline V gene data show CDR1 as LGHNA and CDR2 as YNFKEQ. The CDR3 totals 13 residues. V lost 2 bases to trimming and J lost 5 bases, with 9 bases between them. The CDR3 DNA follows: TGTGCCAGCAGCCAAACAGGGACAACTGAAGCTTTCTTT. This codes for CASSQTGTTEAFF.

The rearrangement joins TRBV20-1 to TRBJ1-1; TRBD1 agrees at 7 bases. Per germline, CDR1 DFQATT and CDR2 SNEGSKA (reference sequence). This CDR3 has 13 residues. Trimming cost V 3 bases and J 6 bases; bases outside gene matches: 7. Here the CDR3 DNA reads TGCAGTGCTAGTCGGGACAGTGTCGCTGAAGCTTTCTTT. Protein: CSASRDSVAEAFF.

This chain uses TRBV14 with TRBJ2-1; D remains ambiguous. This CDR3 is 13 amino acids long. V lost 0 bases and J 4 bases, leaving 4 bases between the germline ends. CDR1 SGHDN and CDR2 FVKESK come from the germline V gene. This CDR3 is CASSQDFYNEQFF. Here the CDR3 DNA reads TGTGCCAGCAGCCAAGACTTTTACAATGAGCAGTTCTTC.

This clone was found a few times. V gene TRBV19 combines with J gene TRBJ1-1; tentatively, D is TRBD1 (5 bases). Per germline, CDR1 LNHDA and CDR2 SQIVND (reference sequence). The CDR3 totals 15 residues. Trimming stripped 1 base from V and 11 bases from J, with 20 bases between. This CDR3 reads CASSIAGRQPVNAFF. In nucleotides, the CDR3 is TGTGCCAGTAGTATAGCCGGTCGACAGCCAGTGAACGCTTTCTTT.

This clone appeared once. The J gene is TRBJ2-7, the V gene TRBV5-1; weak D call: TRBD2 (6 bases). V lost 4 bases to trimming and J lost 7 bases, with 15 bases between them. The CDR3 is made up of 13 amino acids. The V gene's germline CDR1 is SGHRS and CDR2 YFSETQ. CDR3 coding DNA: TGCGCCAGCAGCCCCCTACCTGCGGGGGAGCAGTACTTC. Its translation: CASSPLPAGEQYF.

The chain links TRBV7-8 to TRBJ2-7; no definite D call. V lost 3 bases to trimming and J lost 3 bases, with 9 bases between them. This CDR3 spans 13 amino acids. Germline V gene lookup returns CDR1 SGHVS and CDR2 FQNEAQ. The DNA of the CDR3 is TGTGCCAGCAGCTTGAACAGCTACTACGAGCAGTACTTC. This encodes CASSLNSYYEQYF. Supplemented by reference TRBV7-8 and TRBJ2-7, the full variable domain reads GAGVSQSPRYKVAKRGQDVALRCDPISGHVSLFWYQQALGQGPEFLTYFQNEAQLDKSGLPSDRFFAERPEGSVSTLKIQRTQQEDSAVYLCASSLNSYYEQYFGPGTRLTVT.

The genes are TRBV11-3 and TRBJ2-7; 9 bases fit TRBD1. Per the germline V gene, CDR1 is SGHNT and CDR2 is YENEEA. This CDR3 contains 15 residues. The junction had 6 bases not matched to a gene; V was cut back by 5 bases and J by 1 base. The CDR3 spells CASSGRGQGSYEQYF. The CDR3, as DNA: TGTGCCAGCAGCGGGAGGGGACAGGGTTCCTACGAGCAGTACTTC.

The chain joins TRBV6-5 to TRBJ2-7; TRBD2 is a possible D gene (5 bases). The CDR3 runs 12 residues. The V end lost 11 bases, the J end lost 2 bases, and 13 bases lay between the germline ends. In germline, CDR1 is MNHEY, CDR2 SVGAGI. The CDR3 reads CAGGLGTYEQYF. CDR3 coding DNA: TGTGCCGGTGGACTGGGGACCTACGAGCAGTACTTC.

The chain couples TRBV5-4 to TRBJ2-1; TRBD1 agrees at 10 bases. This CDR3 contains 15 residues. Trimming removed 4 bases from V and 9 bases from J; junction bases left unmatched: 10. Germline lookup yields CDR1 SGHNT and CDR2 YYREEE (reference sequence). CDR3 coding DNA: TGTGCCAGCAGCCTAGGGGGGACAGGGGTCGTTGAGCAGTTCTTC. It is translated as CASSLGGTGVVEQFF.